This TCR beta chain was sequenced in a study of response to subunit inactivated influenza vaccine. The V end was cut by 0 bases, the J end by 1 base, with 9 bases between. Germline V lookup: CDR1 SGHTA, CDR2 FQGNSA. The CDR3 runs to 15 residues. Findings and limits, study-wide: Authors suggested that a seasonal influenza vaccination recruits few new T cells each time.

TCRdb redid the calling of the RT-PCR reads with MiXCR, one entry per CDR3 protein. The table lists about 500,000 distinct CDR3 sequences, under 8.5% of them singletons, with 13% in the top ten. The sample holds many counts of this clonotype. The antigen remains unidentified. This receptor was obtained from a man between 50 and 75 years old who received an inactivated influenza vaccine. The V gene is TRBV7-2, the J gene TRBJ2-5; D perhaps matches TRBD2 (6 bases). Specimen: PBMCs from blood, collected less than 30 months after vaccination. The CDR3 is CASSLAETSQETQYF. The CDR3 region has the DNA TGTGCCAGCAGCTTAGCGGAGACTAGCCAAGAGACCCAGTACTTC.